This record covers a single T cell receptor beta chain. CDR3 size: 13 residues. From germline, CDR1 is SGHDT and CDR2 YYEEEE. The V end was cut by 0 bases, the J end by 0 bases, with 1 base between. Treatment indicated: about 20 received Ad26.COV2.S at low or high dose, single or two shots; about 5 received placebo; per-sample allocation not given. Following the first vaccine or placebo injection, samples were taken on day 63. This sample stems from a study of Ad26.COV2.S vaccination and SARS-CoV-2 variants. Method: immunoSEQ multiplex PCR; TCRdb's copy keeps in-frame clones and lacks some. The data hold 330,000 or so clones, with about nine tenths observed a single time.

The chain is built from TRBV5-6 and TRBJ2-1, with D unclear. This material consisted of peripheral blood, taken in a trial of Ad26.COV2.S vaccine versus placebo. The clonotype was recovered from a person between 18 and 59 years old who received the Ad26.COV2.S COVID-19 vaccine or a placebo. CDR3 residues: CASSLDSYNEQFF. The CDR3 coding sequence is TGTGCCAGCAGCTTGGACTCCTACAATGAGCAGTTCTTC.